These 20 T cell receptor beta chains share one sample of origin, sequenced in a study of CD8 T cells in Susac syndrome. RNA totalling about 0.45 to 1 ug underwent reverse transcription with random hexamers. TCRdb recomputed calls from the immunoSEQ multiplex PCR reads with MiXCR, one row per CDR3 protein. This sample yields roughly 180,000 distinct CDR3 sequences, of which just under 95% are seen a single time; 0.085% to 0.13% belongs to the top ten. The sequencing input was CD4+ T cells from PBMCs. Receptor source: a human donor in good health.

The genes are TRBV3-1 and TRBJ2-7; D is perhaps TRBD2 (5 bases). Trimming pared 0 bases from V and 0 bases from J, leaving 12 bases between. This CDR3 is 16 amino acids long. Germline CDR1 and CDR2: LGHDT and YNNKEL (reference sequence). The CDR3 sequence is CASSQERLAYSYEQYF. The CDR3 region has the DNA TGTGCCAGCAGCCAAGAACGGCTAGCCTACTCCTACGAGCAGTACTTC.

J is TRBJ2-3 and V is TRBV21-1; TRBD1, the D gene given by the table, was not confirmed from the DNA. TRBV21-1 is described as a pseudogene. CDR3 length: 17 residues. CDR3 loop: CASSKDIGGVDPDTQYF. The CDR3 bases are TGTGCCAGCAGCAAAGACATCGGGGGAGTCGATCCAGATACGCAGTATTTT.

The rearrangement links TRBV4-3 to TRBJ2-5, with 10 bases fitting TRBD1. The CDR3 covers 16 residues. Looked up from germline, CDR1 is LGHNA and CDR2 is YSLEER. J gave up 2 bases and V 0 bases, and 3 bases lay outside the gene matches. The DNA of the CDR3 is TGCGCCAGCAGCCAAGATCAGGACAGGGGGCAAGAGACCCAGTACTTC. It encodes CASSQDQDRGQETQYF.

As regards this clonotype: The junction shows a germline mismatch at one end, possibly a read error. The chain combines TRBV29-1 with TRBJ2-3; TRBD2 matches at 8 bases. The germline V gene has CDR1 SQVTM and CDR2 ANQGSEA. The CDR3 is made up of 10 amino acids. CDR3 bases: TGCAGCGTCACCGGGGGGGACTTTCCCTTT. Protein: CSVTGGDFPF.

The chain is built from TRBV28 and TRBJ2-3; no firm D call. The germline V and J ends were trimmed by 4 bases and 0 bases, with 8 bases remaining between them. CDR3 length equals 14 residues. Germline CDR1 is MDHEN and CDR2 is SYDVKM. The CDR3 sequence: CASSSFPSTDTQYF. The CDR3 coding sequence is TGTGCCAGCAGTTCCTTCCCCAGCACAGATACGCAGTATTTT.

The V gene is TRBV20-1, the J gene TRBJ2-1; 8 positions match TRBD2. The CDR3 is 15 residues long. The germline gives CDR1 DFQATT, CDR2 SNEGSKA (reference sequence). Losses at the gene ends were 5 bases for V and 3 bases for J; bases not matched to a gene: 9. In DNA, the CDR3 is TGCAGTGCTCCAGAAGCGGGAGCGCGCTACAATGAGCAGTTCTTC. Its protein product is CSAPEAGARYNEQFF.

The chain employs TRBV7-2 and TRBJ1-3; D gene ambiguous. Trimming stripped 2 bases from V and 7 bases from J, with 3 bases between. There are 11 residues in the CDR3. Per germline, CDR1 SGHTA and CDR2 FQGNSA. As DNA, the CDR3 is TGTGCCAGCAGCTTAAGGAACACCATATATTTT. Protein sequence: CASSLRNTIYF.

This clonotype was found once. The rearrangement links TRBV7-6 to TRBJ2-7; tentatively, D is TRBD1 (5 bases). The CDR3 is made up of 14 amino acids. Germline V gene lookup returns CDR1 SGHVS and CDR2 FNYEAQ. V dropped 2 bases and J dropped 5 bases, with 13 bases sitting between them. CDR3 sequence: CASSLFQGGNEQYF. The DNA of the CDR3 is TGTGCCAGCAGCTTATTCCAGGGCGGCAACGAGCAGTACTTC. Using reference TRBV7-6 and TRBJ2-7 for the parts outside the CDR3, the full variable domain is GAGVSQSPRYKVTKRGQDVALRCDPISGHVSLYWYRQALGQGPEFLTYFNYEAQQDKSGLPNDRFSAERPEGSISTLTIQRTEQRDSAMYRCASSLFQGGNEQYFGPGTRLTVT.

The CDR3 region has the DNA TGCAGTGCTATCCTTTTTAGCGGGAGGGCCGTAGAGACCCAGTACTTC. Protein product: CSAILFSGRAVETQYF. The chain combines TRBV20-1 with TRBJ2-5, with 11 bases aligning to TRBD2. Unmatched junction bases numbered 11, after V lost 4 bases and J lost 4 bases. The CDR3 covers 16 residues. Germline values: CDR1 DFQATT, CDR2 SNEGSKA (reference sequence).

This chain connects TRBV5-1 to TRBJ1-2; D uncertain. The CDR3 consists of 14 residues. Germline lookup yields CDR1 SGHRS and CDR2 YFSETQ. The V gene lost 0 bases and the J gene lost 5 bases, with 11 bases spanning the gap. In DNA form, the CDR3 reads TGCGCCAGCAGCTTGGGGCCAGAGTTTTATGGCTACACCTTC. It translates to CASSLGPEFYGYTF.

The chain has TRBV7-2 and TRBJ2-3, with 9 bases aligning to TRBD1. J gave up 3 bases and V 5 bases, and 12 bases lay outside the gene matches. The CDR3 is made up of 17 amino acids. Germline V gene sequence: CDR1 SGHTA, CDR2 FQGNSA. The CDR3 protein is CASSIRHGQGRTDTQYF. In nucleotides, the CDR3 is TGTGCCAGCAGCATTCGACACGGACAGGGGAGGACAGATACGCAGTATTTT.

This sequence joins TRBV10-3 and TRBJ2-1, with 10 positions matching TRBD2. The V gene end was trimmed by 0 bases and the J gene end by 6 bases; junction bases not matched to a gene: 8. This CDR3 is built from 17 residues. Germline V gene sequence: CDR1 ENHRY, CDR2 SYGVKD. CDR3 sequence reads: CAISESASGSGANEQFF. The CDR3, as DNA: TGTGCCATCAGTGAGTCGGCTAGCGGGAGTGGGGCCAATGAGCAGTTCTTC.

The gene calls are TRBV7-2 and TRBJ2-7, with D unresolved. This CDR3 has 14 residues. V was cut by 1 base and J by 6 bases, with 13 bases left in between. The germline V gene encodes CDR1 SGHTA and CDR2 FQGNSA. CDR3 region: CASSLEPTLGEQYF. DNA for the CDR3: TGTGCCAGCAGCTTAGAACCGACCTTAGGCGAGCAGTACTTC.

V and J are TRBV27 and TRBJ1-2; no clear D gene. Germline CDR1 MNHEY, CDR2 SMNVEV (reference sequence). Trimming shortened V by 3 bases and J by 8 bases, and 13 bases separated the two germline ends. The CDR3 is 13 residues long. CDR3 amino acids: CASSFRGTGGYTF. CDR3 DNA: TGTGCCAGCAGTTTTCGGGGAACCGGCGGCTACACCTTC.

CDR3 in amino acids: CAWSVETSYEQYF. For the CDR3, the DNA is TGTGCCTGGAGTGTCGAGACCTCCTACGAGCAGTACTTC. The chain couples TRBV30 to TRBJ2-7, with D unresolved. Trimming stripped 0 bases from V and 0 bases from J, with 6 bases between. The CDR3 extends over 13 amino acids. Germline CDR1 GTSNPN, CDR2 SVGIG (reference sequence).

V is TRBV4-3 and J is TRBJ2-2; D unresolved. The CDR3 loop spans 13 amino acids. From germline, CDR1 is LGHNA and CDR2 YSLEER. Trimming left V 1 base short and J 7 bases short, with 7 bases between. As DNA, the CDR3 is TGCGCCAGCAGCCAAGTGTTAGGCGGGGAGCTGTTTTTT. Amino acid sequence: CASSQVLGGELFF.

The chain uses TRBV3-1 and TRBJ1-5; no firm D call. From germline, CDR1 is LGHDT and CDR2 YNNKEL (reference sequence). This CDR3 has 15 residues. V was pared by 4 bases and J by 2 bases, with 12 bases between. The CDR3 loop reads CASSRGGFGNQPQHF. The CDR3 bases are TGTGCCAGCAGCCGGGGTGGGTTCGGCAATCAGCCCCAGCATTTT. The full variable domain, completed using reference TRBV3-1 and TRBJ1-5, is DTAVSQTPKYLVTQMGNDKSIKCEQNLGHDTMYWYKQDSKKFLKIMFSYNNKELIINETVPNRFSPKSPDKAHLNLHINSLELGDSAVYFCASSRGGFGNQPQHFGDGTRLSIL.

The chain is built from TRBV27 and TRBJ2-7, with TRBD1 as a possible D gene (6 bases). Germline CDR1 and CDR2: MNHEY and SMNVEV (reference sequence). The CDR3 is made up of 13 amino acids. Deletions cut 5 bases from V and 7 bases from J, with 15 bases between. The CDR3 nucleotides read TGTGCCAGCAGTCCCCCGTGGGGGCGAGAGCAGTACTTC. It encodes CASSPPWGREQYF.

This rearrangement joins TRBV7-3 to TRBJ2-6, with no clear D. V was shortened by 4 bases and J by 2 bases, with 12 bases between the two germline ends. CDR1 and CDR2 from the germline V gene are SGHTA and FQGTGA. The CDR3 runs to 16 residues. The CDR3 reads CASSSMRAPGANVLTF. DNA of the CDR3: TGTGCCAGCAGCTCGATGCGTGCGCCTGGGGCCAACGTCCTGACTTTC.

This clonotype appeared a single time. The chain recombines TRBV20-1 with TRBJ2-2, with TRBD2 matching 9 bases. The CDR3 contains 16 residues. Germline CDR1 and CDR2: DFQATT and SNEGSKA (reference sequence). J gave up 4 bases and V 0 bases, and 6 bases lay outside the gene matches. CDR3 residues: CSARDPGLAGTGELFF. The CDR3 coding sequence is TGCAGTGCTAGAGATCCGGGACTAGCCGGCACCGGGGAGCTGTTTTTT.